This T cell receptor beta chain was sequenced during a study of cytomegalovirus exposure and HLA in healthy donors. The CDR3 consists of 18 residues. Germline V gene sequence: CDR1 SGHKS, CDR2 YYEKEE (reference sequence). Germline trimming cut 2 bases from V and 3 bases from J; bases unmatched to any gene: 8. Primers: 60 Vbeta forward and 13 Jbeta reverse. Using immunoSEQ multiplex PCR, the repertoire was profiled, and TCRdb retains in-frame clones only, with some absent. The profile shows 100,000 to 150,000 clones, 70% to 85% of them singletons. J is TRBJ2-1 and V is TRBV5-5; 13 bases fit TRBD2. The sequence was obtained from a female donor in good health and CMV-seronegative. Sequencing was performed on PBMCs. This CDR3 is CASSFSRTSGSGYNEQFF. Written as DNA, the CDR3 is TGTGCCAGCAGCTTCTCCCGGACTAGCGGGAGCGGCTACAATGAGCAGTTCTTC.